This T cell receptor beta chain emerged from a study of blood T cell repertoires in COVID-19. On the study more broadly: T cells, B-cell-depleted T cells, or PBMCs supplied cDNA or gDNA.

Enrollment of patients from Seattle took place during active infection, with longitudinal follow-up. Generated by immunoSEQ multiplex PCR, the TCRdb table keeps only in-frame clones and is missing some. The sample shows nearly 350,000 clones, roughly 90% of them seen only once. The CDR3 spans 13 residues. From germline, CDR1 is ENHRY and CDR2 SYGVKD. The V end was cut by 2 bases, the J end by 8 bases, with 12 bases between. This TCR was recovered from a woman in her 70s with COVID-19, enrolled during active disease. The rearrangement uses TRBV10-3 and TRBJ1-2; unclear D gene. Sample: peripheral blood. The CDR3 region is CAISEAESRGYTF. CDR3 nucleotide sequence: TGTGCCATCAGTGAGGCGGAAAGCAGAGGCTACACCTTC.